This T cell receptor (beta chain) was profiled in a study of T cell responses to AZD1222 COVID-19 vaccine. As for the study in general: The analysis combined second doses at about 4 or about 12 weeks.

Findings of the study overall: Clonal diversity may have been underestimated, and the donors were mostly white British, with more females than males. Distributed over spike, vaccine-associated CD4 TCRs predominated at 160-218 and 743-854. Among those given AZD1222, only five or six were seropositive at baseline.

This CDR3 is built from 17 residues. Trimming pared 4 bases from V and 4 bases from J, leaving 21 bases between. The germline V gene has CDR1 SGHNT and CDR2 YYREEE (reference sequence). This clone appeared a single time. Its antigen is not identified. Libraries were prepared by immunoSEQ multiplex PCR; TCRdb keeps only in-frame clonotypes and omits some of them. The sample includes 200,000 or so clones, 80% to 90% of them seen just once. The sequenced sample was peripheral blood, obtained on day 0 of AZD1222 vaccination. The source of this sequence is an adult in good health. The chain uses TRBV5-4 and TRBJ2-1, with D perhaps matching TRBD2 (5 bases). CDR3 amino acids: CASSRGGGLIAYNEQFF. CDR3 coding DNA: TGTGCCAGCAGCCGGGGTGGCGGTCTGATCGCTTACAATGAGCAGTTCTTC.